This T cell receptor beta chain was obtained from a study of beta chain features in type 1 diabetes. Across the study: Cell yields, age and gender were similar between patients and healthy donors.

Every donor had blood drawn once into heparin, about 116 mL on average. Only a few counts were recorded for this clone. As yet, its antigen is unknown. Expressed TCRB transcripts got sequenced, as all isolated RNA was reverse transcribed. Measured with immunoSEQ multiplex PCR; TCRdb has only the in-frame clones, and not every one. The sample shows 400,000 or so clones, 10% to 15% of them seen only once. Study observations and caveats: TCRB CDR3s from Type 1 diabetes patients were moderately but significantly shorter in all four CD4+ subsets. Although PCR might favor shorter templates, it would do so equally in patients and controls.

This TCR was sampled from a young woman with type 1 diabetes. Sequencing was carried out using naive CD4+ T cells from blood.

The CDR3 loop reads CSVGLAGYNEQFF. As DNA, the CDR3 is TGCAGCGTTGGACTAGCGGGGTACAATGAGCAGTTCTTC. The chain couples TRBV29-1 to TRBJ2-1; 11 nucleotides align to TRBD2. V lost 4 bases, J lost 4 bases, and 0 bases stayed unmatched. Per germline, CDR1 SQVTM and CDR2 ANQGSEA. The CDR3 runs to 13 residues.